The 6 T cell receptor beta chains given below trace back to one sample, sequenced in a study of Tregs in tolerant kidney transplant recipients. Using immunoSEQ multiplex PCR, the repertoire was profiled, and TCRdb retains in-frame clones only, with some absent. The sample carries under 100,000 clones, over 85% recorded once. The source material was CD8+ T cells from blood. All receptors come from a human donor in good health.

The CDR3 nucleotides read TGTGCCTTGGATATAGCGGGGAGCGCTTACGAGCAGTACTTC. Its translation is CALDIAGSAYEQYF. V usage is TRBV14 and J usage is TRBJ2-7; 8 nucleotides match TRBD2. Germline V gene sequence: CDR1 SGHDN, CDR2 FVKESK. This CDR3 spans 14 amino acids. J was trimmed by 4 bases and V by 11 bases; bases with no gene match: 13.

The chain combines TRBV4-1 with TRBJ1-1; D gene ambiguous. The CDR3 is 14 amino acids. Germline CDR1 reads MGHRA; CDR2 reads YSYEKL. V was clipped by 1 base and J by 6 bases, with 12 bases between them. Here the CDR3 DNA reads TGCGCCAGCAGCCAAGTAACGTGGGGTTCTGAAGCTTTCTTT. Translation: CASSQVTWGSEAFF.

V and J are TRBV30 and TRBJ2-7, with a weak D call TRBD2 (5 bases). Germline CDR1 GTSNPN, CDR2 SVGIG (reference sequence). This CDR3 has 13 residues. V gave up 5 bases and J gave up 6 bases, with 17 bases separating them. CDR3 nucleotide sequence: TGTGCCTGGGCCCCGGGAAGCCCTTCCGAGCAGTACTTC. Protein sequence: CAWAPGSPSEQYF.

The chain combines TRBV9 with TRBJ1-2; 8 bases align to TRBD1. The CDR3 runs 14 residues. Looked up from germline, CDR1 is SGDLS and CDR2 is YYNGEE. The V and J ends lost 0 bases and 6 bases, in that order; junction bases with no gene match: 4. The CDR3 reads CASSVEAGGDGYTF. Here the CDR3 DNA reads TGTGCCAGCAGCGTAGAGGCAGGGGGCGATGGCTACACCTTC.

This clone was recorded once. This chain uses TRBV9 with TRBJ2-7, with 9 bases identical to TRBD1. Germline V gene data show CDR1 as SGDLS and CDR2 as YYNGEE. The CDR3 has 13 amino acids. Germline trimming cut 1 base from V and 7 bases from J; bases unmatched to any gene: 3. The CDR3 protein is CASSVTTGGEQYF. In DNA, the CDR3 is TGTGCCAGCAGCGTAACGACAGGGGGGGAGCAGTACTTC.

The CDR3 DNA follows: TGTGCCAGCAGTTACTCGCAGGGGCACACTGAAGCTTTCTTT. Encoded protein: CASSYSQGHTEAFF. The V call is TRBV6-5, the J call TRBJ1-1, with a weak D call TRBD1 (6 bases). The CDR3 covers 14 residues. CDR1 is MNHEY and CDR2 is SVGAGI in the germline V gene. V was cut by 0 bases and J by 3 bases, with 8 bases left in between.